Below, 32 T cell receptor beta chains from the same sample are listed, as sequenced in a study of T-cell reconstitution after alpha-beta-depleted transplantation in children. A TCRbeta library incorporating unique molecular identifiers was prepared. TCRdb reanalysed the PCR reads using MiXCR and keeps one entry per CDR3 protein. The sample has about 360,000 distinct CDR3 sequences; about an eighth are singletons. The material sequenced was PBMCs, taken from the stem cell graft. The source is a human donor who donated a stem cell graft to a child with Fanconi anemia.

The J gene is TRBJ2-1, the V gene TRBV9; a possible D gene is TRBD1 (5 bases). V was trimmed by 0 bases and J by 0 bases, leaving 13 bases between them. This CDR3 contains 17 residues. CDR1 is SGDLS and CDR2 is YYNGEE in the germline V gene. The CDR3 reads CASSVGGQGSSYNEQFF. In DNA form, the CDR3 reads TGTGCCAGCAGCGTAGGGGGTCAGGGTAGCTCCTACAATGAGCAGTTCTTC.

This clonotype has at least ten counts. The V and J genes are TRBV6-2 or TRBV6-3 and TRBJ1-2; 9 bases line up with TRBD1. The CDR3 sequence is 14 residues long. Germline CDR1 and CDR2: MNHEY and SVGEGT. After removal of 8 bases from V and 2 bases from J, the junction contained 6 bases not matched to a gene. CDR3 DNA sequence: TGTGCCAGCGTTACAGGGGGCGACAACTATGGCTACACCTTC. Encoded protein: CASVTGGDNYGYTF.

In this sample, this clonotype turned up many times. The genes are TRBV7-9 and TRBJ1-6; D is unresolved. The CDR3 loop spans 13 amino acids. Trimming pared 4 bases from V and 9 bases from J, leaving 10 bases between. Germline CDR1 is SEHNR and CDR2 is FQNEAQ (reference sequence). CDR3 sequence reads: CASSYLEGSPLHF. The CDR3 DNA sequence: TGTGCCAGCAGCTATCTAGAAGGTTCACCCCTCCACTTT.

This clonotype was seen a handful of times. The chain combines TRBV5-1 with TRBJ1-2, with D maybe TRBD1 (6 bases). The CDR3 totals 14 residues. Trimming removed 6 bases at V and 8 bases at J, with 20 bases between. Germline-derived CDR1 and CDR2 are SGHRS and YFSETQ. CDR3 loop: CASTQSTDTGGYTF. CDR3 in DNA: TGCGCCAGCACTCAATCGACAGACACAGGGGGCTACACCTTC.

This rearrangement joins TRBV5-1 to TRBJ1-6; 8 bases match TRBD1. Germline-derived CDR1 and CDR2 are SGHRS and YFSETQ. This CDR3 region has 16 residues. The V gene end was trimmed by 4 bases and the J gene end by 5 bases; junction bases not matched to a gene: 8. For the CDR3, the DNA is TGCGCCAGCAGCGCGGGTCGGACAGGGCATAATTCACCCCTCCACTTT. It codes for CASSAGRTGHNSPLHF.

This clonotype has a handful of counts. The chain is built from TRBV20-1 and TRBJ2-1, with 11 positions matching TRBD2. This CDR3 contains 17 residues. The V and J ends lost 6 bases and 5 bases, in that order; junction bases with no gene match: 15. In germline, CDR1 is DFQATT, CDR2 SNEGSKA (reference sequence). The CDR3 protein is CSAQSPVLAGEDNEQFF. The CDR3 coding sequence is TGCAGTGCCCAGTCACCGGTACTAGCGGGGGAAGACAATGAGCAGTTCTTC.

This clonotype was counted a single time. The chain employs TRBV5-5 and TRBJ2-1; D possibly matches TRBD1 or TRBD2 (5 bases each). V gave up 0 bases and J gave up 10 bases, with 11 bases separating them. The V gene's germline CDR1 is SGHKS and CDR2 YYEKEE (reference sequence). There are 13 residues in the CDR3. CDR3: CASSLGGEGEQFF. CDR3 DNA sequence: TGTGCCAGCAGCTTGGGGGGCGAGGGGGAGCAGTTCTTC.

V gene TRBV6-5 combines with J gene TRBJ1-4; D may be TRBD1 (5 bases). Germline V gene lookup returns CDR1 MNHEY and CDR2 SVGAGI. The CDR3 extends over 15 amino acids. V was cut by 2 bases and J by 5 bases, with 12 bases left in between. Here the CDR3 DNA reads TGTGCCAGCAGTTACCCGGGGTCAGGGAATGAAAAACTGTTTTTT. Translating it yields CASSYPGSGNEKLFF.

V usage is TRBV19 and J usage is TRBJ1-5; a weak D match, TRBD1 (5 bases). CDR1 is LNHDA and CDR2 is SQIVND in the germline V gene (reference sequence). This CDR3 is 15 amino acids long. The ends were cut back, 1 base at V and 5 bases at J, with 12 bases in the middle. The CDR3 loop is CASSIGGGSDQPQHF. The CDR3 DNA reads TGTGCCAGTAGTATAGGGGGCGGGTCCGATCAGCCCCAGCATTTT.

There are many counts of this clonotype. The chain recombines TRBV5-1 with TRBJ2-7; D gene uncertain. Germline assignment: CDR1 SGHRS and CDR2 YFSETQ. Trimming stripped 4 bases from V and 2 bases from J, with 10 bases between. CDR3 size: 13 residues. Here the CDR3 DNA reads TGCGCCAGCAGCGCTGGGATCACCTACGAGCAGTACTTC. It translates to CASSAGITYEQYF.

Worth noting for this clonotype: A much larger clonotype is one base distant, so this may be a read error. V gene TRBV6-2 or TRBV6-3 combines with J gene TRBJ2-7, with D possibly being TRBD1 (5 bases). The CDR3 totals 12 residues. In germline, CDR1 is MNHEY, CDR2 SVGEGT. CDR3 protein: CACSADSYEQYF. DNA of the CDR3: TGTGCCTGCAGTGCCGACAGTTACGAGCAGTACTTC.

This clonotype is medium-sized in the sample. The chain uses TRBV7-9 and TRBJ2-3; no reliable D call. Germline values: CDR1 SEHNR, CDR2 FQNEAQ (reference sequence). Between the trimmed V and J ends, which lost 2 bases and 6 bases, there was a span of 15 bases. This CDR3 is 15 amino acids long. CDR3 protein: CASSLSGAGVDTQYF. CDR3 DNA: TGTGCCAGCAGCTTATCGGGCGCAGGAGTCGATACGCAGTATTTT.

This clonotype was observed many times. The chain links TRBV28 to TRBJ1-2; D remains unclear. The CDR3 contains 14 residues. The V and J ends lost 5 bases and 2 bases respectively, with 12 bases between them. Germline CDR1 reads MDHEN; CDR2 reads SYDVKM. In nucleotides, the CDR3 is TGTGCCAGCAGTACAAATCCCTCAAACTATGGCTACACCTTC. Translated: CASSTNPSNYGYTF.

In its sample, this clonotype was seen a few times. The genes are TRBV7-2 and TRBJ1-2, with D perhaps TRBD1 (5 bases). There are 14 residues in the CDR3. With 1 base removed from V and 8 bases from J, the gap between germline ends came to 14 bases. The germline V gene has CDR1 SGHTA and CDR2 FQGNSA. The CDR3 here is CASSLEAGGKGYTF. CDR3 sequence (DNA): TGTGCCAGCAGCTTAGAGGCGGGGGGGAAAGGCTACACCTTC. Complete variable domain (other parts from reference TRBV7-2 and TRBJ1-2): GAGVSQSPSNKVTEKGKDVELRCDPISGHTALYWYRQSLGQGLEFLIYFQGNSAPDKSGLPSDRFSAERTGGSVSTLTIQRTQQEDSAVYLCASSLEAGGKGYTFGSGTRLTVV.

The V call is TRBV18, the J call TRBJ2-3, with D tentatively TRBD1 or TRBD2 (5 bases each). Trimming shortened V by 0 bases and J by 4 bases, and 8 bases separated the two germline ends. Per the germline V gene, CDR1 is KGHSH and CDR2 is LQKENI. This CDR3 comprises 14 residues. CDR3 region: CASSPPVGADTQYF. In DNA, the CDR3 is TGTGCCAGCTCACCACCGGTGGGGGCAGATACGCAGTATTTT.

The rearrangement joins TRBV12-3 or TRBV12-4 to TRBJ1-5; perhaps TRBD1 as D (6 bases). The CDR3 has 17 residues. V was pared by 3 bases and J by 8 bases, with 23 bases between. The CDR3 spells CASSFLFGQPSLKPQHF. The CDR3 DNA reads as TGTGCCAGCAGTTTCCTTTTCGGACAGCCCTCCCTGAAGCCCCAGCATTTT.

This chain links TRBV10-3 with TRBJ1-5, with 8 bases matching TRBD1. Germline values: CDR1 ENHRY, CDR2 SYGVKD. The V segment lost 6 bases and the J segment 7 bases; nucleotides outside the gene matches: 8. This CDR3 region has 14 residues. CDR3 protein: CAIRDQGAKQPQHF. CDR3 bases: TGTGCCATCAGGGACCAGGGGGCCAAGCAGCCCCAGCATTTT.

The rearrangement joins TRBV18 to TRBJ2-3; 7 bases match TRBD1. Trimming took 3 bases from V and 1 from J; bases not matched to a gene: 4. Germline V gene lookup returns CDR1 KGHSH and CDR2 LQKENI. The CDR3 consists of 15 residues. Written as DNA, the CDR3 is TGTGCCAGCTCACCCCAGGGGGTCCGCACAGATACGCAGTATTTT. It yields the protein CASSPQGVRTDTQYF.

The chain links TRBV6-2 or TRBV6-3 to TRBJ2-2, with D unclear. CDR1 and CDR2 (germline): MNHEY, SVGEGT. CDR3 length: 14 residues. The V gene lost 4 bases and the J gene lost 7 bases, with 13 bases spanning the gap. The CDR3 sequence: CASSSDRRSGELFF. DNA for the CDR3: TGTGCCAGCAGTTCGGACCGAAGGAGCGGGGAGCTGTTTTTT.

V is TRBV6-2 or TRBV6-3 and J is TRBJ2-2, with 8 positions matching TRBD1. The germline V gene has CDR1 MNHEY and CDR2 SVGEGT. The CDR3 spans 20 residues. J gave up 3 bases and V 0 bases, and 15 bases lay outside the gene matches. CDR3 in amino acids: CASSYSLTGVPRHHTGELFF. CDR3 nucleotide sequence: TGTGCCAGCAGTTACTCCTTGACAGGGGTTCCCAGACACCACACCGGGGAGCTGTTTTTT.

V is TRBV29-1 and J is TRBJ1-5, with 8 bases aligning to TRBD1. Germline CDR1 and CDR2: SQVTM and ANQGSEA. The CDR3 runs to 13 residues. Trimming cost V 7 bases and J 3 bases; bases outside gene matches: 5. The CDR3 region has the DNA TGCAGCGCCAGGACAGGGTACAATCAGCCCCAGCATTTT. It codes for CSARTGYNQPQHF.

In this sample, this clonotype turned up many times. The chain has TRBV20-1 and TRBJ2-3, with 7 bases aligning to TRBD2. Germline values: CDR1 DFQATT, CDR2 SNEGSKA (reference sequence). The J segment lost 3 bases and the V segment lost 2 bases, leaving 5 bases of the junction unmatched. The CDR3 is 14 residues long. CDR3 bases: TGCAGTGCTAGACCGGGGGGTAGGACAGATACGCAGTATTTT. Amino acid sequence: CSARPGGRTDTQYF.

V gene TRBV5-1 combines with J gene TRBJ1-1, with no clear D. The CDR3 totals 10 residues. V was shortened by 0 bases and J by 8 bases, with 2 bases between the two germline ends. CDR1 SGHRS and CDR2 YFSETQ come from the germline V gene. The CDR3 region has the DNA TGCGCCAGCAGCTTGGCCGAAGCTTTCTTT. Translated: CASSLAEAFF.

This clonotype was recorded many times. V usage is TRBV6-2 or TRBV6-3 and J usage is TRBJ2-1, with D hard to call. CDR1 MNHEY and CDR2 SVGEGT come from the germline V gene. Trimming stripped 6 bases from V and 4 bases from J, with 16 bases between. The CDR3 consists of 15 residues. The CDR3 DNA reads TGTGCCAGCAGCTCGACCCCTCTTATTTACAATGAGCAGTTCTTC. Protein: CASSSTPLIYNEQFF.

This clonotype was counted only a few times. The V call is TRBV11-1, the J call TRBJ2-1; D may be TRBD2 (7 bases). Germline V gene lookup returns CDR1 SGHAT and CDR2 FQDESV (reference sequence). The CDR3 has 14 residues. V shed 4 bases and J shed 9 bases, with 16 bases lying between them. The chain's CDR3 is CASSSRTGRGEQFF. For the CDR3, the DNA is TGTGCCAGCAGCTCCCGAACAGGGAGGGGTGAGCAGTTCTTC.

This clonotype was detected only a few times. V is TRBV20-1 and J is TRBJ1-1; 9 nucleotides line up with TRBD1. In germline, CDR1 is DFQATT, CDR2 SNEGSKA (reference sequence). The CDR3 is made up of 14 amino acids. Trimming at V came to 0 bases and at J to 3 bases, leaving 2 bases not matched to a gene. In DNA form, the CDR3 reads TGCAGTGCTAGAGATAGGACAGGGGACACTGAAGCTTTCTTT. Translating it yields CSARDRTGDTEAFF.

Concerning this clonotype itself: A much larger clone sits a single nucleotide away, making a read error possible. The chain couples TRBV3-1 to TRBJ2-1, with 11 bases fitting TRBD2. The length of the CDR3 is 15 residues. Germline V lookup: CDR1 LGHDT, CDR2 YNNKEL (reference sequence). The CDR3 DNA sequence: TGTGCCTGCAGCCAAGGGACTAGCGGAGACAATGAGCAGTTCTTC. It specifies CACSQGTSGDNEQFF.

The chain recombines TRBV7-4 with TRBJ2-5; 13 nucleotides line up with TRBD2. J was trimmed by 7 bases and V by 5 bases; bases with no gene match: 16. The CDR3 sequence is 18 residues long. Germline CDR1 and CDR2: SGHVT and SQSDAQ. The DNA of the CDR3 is TGTGCCAGCAGCCCAGGTCGGGGGACTAGCGGGGACCACGGGACCCAGTACTTC. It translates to CASSPGRGTSGDHGTQYF.

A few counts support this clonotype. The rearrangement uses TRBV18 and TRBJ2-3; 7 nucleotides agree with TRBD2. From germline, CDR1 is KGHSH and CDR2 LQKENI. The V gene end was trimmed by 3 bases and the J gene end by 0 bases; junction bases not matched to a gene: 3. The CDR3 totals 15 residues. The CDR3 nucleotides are TGTGCCAGCTCACCCGCGCGGGGGAGCACAGATACGCAGTATTTT. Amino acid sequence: CASSPARGSTDTQYF.

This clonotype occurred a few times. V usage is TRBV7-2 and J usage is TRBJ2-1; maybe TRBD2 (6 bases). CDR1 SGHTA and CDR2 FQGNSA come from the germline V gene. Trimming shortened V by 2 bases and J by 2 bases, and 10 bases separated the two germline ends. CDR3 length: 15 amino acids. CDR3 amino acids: CASSLTGDTYNEQFF. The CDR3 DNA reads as TGTGCCAGCAGCTTAACGGGGGATACCTACAATGAGCAGTTCTTC.

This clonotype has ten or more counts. CDR3 sequence reads: CASSQIAGRKANYGYTF. Written as DNA, the CDR3 is TGTGCCAGCAGTCAAATCGCCGGACGGAAAGCTAACTATGGCTACACCTTC. The chain combines TRBV12-3 or TRBV12-4 with TRBJ1-2; D not certain. The V end was cut by 5 bases, the J end by 0 bases, with 19 bases between. The CDR3 totals 17 residues.

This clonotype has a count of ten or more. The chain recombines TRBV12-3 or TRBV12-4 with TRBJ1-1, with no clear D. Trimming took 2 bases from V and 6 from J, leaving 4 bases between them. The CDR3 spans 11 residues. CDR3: CASSLSSEAFF. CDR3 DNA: TGTGCCAGCAGTTTATCGTCTGAAGCTTTCTTT.